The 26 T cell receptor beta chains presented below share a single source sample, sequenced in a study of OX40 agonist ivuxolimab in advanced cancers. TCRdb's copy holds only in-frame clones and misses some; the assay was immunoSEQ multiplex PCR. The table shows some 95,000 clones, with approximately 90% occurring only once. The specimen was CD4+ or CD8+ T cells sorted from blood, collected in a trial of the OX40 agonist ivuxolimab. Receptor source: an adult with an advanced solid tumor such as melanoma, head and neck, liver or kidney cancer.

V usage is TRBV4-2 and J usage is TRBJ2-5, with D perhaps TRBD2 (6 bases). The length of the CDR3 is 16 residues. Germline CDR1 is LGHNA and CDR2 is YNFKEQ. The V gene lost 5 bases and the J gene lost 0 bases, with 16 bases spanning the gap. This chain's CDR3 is CASSYGIRDYQETQYF. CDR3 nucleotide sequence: TGTGCCAGCAGCTACGGCATACGGGACTACCAAGAGACCCAGTACTTC.

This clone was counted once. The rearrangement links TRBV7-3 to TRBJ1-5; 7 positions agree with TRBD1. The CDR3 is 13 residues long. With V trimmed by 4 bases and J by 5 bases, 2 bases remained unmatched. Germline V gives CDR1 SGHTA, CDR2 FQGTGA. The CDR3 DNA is TGTGCCAGCAGCTCTGACAGGGATCAGCCCCAGCATTTT. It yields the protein CASSSDRDQPQHF.

The CDR3 DNA follows: TGTGCCAGCATCCCGGGACTGAGAGGAGATACGCAGTATTTT. Its translation is CASIPGLRGDTQYF. This sequence joins TRBV6-1 and TRBJ2-3; D possibly corresponds to TRBD2 (6 bases). Germline-derived CDR1 and CDR2 are MNHNS and SASEGT. This CDR3 spans 14 amino acids. V was clipped by 7 bases and J by 5 bases, with 16 bases between them.

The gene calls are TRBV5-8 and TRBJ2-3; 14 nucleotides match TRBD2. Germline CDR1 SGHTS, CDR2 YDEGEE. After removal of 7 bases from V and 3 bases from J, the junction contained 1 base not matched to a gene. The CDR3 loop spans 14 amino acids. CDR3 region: CASGTSGSTDTQYF. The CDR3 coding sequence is TGTGCCAGCGGGACTAGCGGGAGTACAGATACGCAGTATTTT.

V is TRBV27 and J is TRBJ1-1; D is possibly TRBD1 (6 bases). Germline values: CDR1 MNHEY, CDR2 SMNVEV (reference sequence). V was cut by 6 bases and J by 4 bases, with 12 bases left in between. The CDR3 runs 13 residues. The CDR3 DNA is TGTGCCAGCAGCCAACAGGGCAGCACTGAAGCTTTCTTT. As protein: CASSQQGSTEAFF.

CDR3 residues: CASRLVGNTEAFF. CDR3 bases: TGTGCCAGCAGGCTAGTAGGGAACACTGAAGCTTTCTTT. The chain links TRBV7-2 to TRBJ1-1; D uncertain. The CDR3 is 13 residues long. Germline lookup yields CDR1 SGHTA and CDR2 FQGNSA. The V end lost 6 bases, the J end lost 1 base, and 9 bases lay between the germline ends. Full variable domain (outside the CDR3, taken from reference TRBV7-2 and TRBJ1-1): GAGVSQSPSNKVTEKGKDVELRCDPISGHTALYWYRQSLGQGLEFLIYFQGNSAPDKSGLPSDRFSAERTGGSVSTLTIQRTQQEDSAVYLCASRLVGNTEAFFGQGTRLTVV.

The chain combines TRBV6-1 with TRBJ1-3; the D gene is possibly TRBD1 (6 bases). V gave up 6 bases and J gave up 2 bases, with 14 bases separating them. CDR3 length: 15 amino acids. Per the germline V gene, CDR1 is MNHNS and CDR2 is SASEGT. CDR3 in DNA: TGTGCCAGCAGCCCTCCACAGGGAACTGGAAACACCATATATTTT. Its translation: CASSPPQGTGNTIYF.

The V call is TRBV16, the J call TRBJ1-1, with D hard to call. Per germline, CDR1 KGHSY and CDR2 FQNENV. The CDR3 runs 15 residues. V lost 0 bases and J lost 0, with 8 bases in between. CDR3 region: CASSQSRTMNTEAFF. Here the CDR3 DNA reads TGTGCCAGCAGCCAATCCCGAACCATGAACACTGAAGCTTTCTTT.

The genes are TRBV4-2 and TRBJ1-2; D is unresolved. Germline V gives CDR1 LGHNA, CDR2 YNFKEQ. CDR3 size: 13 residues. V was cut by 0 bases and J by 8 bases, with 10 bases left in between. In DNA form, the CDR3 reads TGTGCCAGCAGCCAAGATCGCAGGTACGGCTACACCTTC. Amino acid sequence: CASSQDRRYGYTF.

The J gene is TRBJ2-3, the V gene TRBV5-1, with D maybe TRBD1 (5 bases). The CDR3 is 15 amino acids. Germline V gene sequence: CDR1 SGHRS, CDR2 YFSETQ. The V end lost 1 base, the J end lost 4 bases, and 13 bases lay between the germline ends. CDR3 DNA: TGCGCCAGCAGCTTGCCGACAGTTCACCCAGATACGCAGTATTTT. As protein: CASSLPTVHPDTQYF.

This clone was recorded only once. The CDR3: CASSAYNRNGREETEAFF. DNA for the CDR3: TGCGCCAGCAGCGCGTATAACAGGAATGGGAGAGAGGAAACTGAAGCTTTCTTT. The chain has TRBV5-1 and TRBJ1-1, with TRBD1 as a possible D gene (5 bases). Trimming shortened V by 4 bases and J by 5 bases, and 27 bases separated the two germline ends. Germline V gives CDR1 SGHRS, CDR2 YFSETQ. The CDR3 is 18 residues long.

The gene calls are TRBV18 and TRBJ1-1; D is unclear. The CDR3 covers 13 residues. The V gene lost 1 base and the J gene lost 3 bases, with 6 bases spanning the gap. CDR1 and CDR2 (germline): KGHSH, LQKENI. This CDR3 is CASSPRTDTEAFF. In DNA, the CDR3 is TGTGCCAGCTCACCACGGACGGACACTGAAGCTTTCTTT.

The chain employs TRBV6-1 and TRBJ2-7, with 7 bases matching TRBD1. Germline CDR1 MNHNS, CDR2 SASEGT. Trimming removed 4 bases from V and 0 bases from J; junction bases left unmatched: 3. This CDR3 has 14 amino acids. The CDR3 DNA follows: TGTGCCAGCAGTGCCGACAGGGTCTCCTACGAGCAGTACTTC. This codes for CASSADRVSYEQYF.

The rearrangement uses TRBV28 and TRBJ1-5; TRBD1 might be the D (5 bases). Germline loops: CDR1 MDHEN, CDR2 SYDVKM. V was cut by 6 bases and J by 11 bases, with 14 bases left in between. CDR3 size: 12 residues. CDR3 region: CASRDPAGSQHF. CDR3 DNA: TGTGCCAGCAGAGACCCAGCAGGGTCCCAGCATTTT.

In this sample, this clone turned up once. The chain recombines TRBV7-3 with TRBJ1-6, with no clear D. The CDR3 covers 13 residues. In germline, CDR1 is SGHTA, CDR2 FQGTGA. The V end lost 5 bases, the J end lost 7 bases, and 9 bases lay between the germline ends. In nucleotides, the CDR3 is TGTGCCAGCAGCCCAGGCCCCAATTCACCCCTCCACTTT. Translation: CASSPGPNSPLHF. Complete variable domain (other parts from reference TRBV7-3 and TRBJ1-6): GAGVSQTPSNKVTEKGKYVELRCDPISGHTALYWYRQSLGQGPEFLIYFQGTGAADDSGLPNDRFFAVRPEGSVSTLKIQRTERGDSAVYLCASSPGPNSPLHFGNGTRLTVT.

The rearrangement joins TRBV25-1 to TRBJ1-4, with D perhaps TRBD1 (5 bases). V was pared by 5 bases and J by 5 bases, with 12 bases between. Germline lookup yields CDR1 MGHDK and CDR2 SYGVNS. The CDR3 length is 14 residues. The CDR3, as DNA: TGTGCCAGCAGTCTTCAAGGGGCAAATGAAAAACTGTTTTTT. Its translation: CASSLQGANEKLFF.

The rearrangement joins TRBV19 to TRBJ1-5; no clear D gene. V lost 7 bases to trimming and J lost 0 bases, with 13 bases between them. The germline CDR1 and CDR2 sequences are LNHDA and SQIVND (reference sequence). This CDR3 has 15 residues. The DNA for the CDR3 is TGTGCCAGTAAGGTAAACCTATATAGCAATCAGCCCCAGCATTTT. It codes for CASKVNLYSNQPQHF.

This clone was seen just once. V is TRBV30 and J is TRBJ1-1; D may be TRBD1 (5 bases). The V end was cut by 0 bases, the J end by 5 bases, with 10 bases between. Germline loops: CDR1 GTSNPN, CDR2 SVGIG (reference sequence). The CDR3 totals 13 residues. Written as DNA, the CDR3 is TGTGCCTGGAGTGTCCAGGGAAGTACTGAAGCTTTCTTT. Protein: CAWSVQGSTEAFF.

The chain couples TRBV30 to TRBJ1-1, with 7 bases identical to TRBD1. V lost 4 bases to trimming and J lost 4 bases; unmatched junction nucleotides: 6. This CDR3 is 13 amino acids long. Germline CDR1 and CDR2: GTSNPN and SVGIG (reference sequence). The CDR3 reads CAWTGTVRTEAFF. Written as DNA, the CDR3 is TGTGCCTGGACCGGGACAGTACGCACTGAAGCTTTCTTT. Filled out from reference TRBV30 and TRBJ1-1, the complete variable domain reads SQTIHQWPATLVQPVGSPLSLECTVEGTSNPNLYWYRQAAGRGLQLLFYSVGIGQISSEVPQNLSASRPQDRQFILSSKKLLLSDSGFYLCAWTGTVRTEAFFGQGTRLTVV.

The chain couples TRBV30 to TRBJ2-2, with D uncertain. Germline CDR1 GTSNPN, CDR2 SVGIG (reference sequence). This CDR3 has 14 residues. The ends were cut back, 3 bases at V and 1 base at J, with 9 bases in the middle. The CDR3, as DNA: TGTGCCTGGAGAGGACCCTGGAACACCGGGGAGCTGTTTTTT. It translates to CAWRGPWNTGELFF.

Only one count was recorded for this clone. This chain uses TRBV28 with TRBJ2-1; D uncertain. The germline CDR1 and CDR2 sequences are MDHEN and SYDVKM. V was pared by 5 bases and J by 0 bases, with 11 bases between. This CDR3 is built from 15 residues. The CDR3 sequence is CASSPPVISYNEQFF. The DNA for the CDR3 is TGTGCCAGCAGTCCCCCGGTAATCTCCTACAATGAGCAGTTCTTC. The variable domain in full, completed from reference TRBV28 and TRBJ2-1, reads DVKVTQSSRYLVKRTGEKVFLECVQDMDHENMFWYRQDPGLGLRLIYFSYDVKMKEKGDIPEGYSVSREKKERFSLILESASTNQTSMYLCASSPPVISYNEQFFGPGTRLTVL.

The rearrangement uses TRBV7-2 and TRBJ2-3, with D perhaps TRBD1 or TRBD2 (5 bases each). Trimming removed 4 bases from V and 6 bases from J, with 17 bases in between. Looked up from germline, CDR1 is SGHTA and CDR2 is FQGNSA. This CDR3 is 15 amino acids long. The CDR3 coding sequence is TGTGCCAGCAGCTCTTTCCGGGACCCGGTGGATACGCAGTATTTT. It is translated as CASSSFRDPVDTQYF. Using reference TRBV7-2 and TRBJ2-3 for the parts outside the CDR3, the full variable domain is GAGVSQSPSNKVTEKGKDVELRCDPISGHTALYWYRQSLGQGLEFLIYFQGNSAPDKSGLPSDRFSAERTGGSVSTLTIQRTQQEDSAVYLCASSSFRDPVDTQYFGPGTRLTVL.

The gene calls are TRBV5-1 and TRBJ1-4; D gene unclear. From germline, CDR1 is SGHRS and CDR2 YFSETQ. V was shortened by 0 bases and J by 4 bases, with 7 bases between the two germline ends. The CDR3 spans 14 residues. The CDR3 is CASSLDTNNEKLFF. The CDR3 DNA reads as TGCGCCAGCAGCTTGGACACAAATAATGAAAAACTGTTTTTT.

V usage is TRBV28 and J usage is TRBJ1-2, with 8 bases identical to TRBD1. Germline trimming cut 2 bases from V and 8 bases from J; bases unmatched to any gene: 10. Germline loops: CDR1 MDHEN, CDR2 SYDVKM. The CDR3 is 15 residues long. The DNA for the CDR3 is TGTGCCAGCAGTTTAGAAGGACAGGGCGGCTGGGGCTACACCTTC. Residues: CASSLEGQGGWGYTF.

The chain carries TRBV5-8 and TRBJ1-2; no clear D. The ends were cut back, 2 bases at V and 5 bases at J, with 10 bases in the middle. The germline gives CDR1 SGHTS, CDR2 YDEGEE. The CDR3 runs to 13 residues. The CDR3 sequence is CASSFSGIYGYTF. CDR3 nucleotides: TGTGCCAGCAGCTTCTCCGGGATATATGGCTACACCTTC.

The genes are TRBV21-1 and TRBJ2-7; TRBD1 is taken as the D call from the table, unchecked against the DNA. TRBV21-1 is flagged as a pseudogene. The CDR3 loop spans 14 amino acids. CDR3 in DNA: TGTGCCAGCAGCAAAGCTGACAGCTCCTACGAGCAGTACGTC. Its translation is CASSKADSSYEQYV.